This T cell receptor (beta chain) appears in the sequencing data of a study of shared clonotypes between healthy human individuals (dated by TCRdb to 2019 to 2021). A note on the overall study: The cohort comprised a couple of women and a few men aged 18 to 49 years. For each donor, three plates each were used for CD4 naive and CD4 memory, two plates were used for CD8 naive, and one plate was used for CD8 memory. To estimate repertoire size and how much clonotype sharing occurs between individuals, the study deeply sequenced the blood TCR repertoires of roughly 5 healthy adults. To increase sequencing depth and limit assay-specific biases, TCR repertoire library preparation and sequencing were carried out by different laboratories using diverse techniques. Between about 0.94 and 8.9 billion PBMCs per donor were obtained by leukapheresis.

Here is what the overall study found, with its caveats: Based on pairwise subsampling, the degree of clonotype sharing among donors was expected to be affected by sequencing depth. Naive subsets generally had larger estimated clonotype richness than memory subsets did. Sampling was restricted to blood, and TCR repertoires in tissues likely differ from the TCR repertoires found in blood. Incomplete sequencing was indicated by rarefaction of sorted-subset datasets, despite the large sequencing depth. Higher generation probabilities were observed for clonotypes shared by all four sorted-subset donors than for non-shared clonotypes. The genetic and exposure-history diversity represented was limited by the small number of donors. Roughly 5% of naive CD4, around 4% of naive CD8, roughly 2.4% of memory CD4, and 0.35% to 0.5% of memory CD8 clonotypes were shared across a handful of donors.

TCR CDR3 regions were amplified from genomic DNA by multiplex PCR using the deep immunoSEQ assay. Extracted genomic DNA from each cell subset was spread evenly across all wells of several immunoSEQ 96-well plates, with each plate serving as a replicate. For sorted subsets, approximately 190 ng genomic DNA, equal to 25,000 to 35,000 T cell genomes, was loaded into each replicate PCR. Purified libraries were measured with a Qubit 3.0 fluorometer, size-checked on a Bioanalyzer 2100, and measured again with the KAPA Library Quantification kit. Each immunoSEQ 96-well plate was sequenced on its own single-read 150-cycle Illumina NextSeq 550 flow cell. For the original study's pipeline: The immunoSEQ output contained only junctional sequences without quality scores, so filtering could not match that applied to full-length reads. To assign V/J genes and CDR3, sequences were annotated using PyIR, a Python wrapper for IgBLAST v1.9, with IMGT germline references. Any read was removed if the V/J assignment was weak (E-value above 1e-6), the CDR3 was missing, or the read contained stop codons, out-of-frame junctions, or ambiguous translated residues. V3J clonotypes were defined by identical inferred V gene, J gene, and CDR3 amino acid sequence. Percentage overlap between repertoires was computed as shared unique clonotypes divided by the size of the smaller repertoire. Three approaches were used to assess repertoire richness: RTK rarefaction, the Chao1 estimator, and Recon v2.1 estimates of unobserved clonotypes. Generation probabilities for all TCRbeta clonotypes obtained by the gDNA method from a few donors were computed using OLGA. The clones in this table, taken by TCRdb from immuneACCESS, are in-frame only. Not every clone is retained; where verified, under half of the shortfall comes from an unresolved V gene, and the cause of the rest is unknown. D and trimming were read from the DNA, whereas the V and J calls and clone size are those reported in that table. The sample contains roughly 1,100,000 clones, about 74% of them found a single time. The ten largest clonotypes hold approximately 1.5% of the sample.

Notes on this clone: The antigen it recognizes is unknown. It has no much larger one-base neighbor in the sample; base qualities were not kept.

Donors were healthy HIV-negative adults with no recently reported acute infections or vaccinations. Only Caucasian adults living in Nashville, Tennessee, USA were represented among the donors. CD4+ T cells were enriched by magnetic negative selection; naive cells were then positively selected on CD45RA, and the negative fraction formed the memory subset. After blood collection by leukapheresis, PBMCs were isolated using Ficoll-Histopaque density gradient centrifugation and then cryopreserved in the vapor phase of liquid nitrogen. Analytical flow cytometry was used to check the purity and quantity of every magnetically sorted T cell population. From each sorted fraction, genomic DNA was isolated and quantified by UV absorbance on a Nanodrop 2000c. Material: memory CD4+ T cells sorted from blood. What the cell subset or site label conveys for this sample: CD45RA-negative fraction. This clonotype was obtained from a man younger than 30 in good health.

CDR3 sequence: CASSGGPMGITGNTIYF. The DNA sequence is TGTGCCAGCAGCGGAGGTCCGATGGGTATTACTGGAAACACCATATATTTT. The V gene is TRBV9 and the J gene is TRBJ1-3; the D gene remains uncertain. The trim is 3 bases for V and 2 bases for J, with a gap of 18 bases between the germline ends. The CDR3 runs 17 residues from the cysteine to the phenylalanine. The read is trimmed to its CDR3 DNA, 51 bases read in frame from base 1. Sequences SGDLS (CDR1) and YYNGEE (CDR2) are obtained from the germline V gene.